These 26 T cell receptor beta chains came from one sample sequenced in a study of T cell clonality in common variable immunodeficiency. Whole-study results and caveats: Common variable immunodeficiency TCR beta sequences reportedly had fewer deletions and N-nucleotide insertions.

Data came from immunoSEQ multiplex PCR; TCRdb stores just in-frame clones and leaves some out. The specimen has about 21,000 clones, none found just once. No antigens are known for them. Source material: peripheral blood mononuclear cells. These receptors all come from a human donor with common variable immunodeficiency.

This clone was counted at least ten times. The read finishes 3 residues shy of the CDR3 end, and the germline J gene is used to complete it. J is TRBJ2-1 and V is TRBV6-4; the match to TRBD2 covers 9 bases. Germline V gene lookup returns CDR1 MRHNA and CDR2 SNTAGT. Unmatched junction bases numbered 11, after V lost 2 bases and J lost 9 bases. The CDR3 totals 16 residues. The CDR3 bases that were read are TGTGCCAGCAGTGACGGGAGTAGCGGGGGCCTATCTGAG. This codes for CASSDGSSGGLSE. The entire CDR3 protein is CASSDGSSGGLSEQFF.

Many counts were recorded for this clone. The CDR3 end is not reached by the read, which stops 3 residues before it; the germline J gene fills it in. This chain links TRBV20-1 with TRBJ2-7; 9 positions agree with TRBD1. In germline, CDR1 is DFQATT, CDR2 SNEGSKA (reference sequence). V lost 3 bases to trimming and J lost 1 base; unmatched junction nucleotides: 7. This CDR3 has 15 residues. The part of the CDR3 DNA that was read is TGCAGTGCTAGTGGTACCGGGACAGGGTCCTACGAG. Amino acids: CSASGTGTGSYE. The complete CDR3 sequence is CSASGTGTGSYEQYF.

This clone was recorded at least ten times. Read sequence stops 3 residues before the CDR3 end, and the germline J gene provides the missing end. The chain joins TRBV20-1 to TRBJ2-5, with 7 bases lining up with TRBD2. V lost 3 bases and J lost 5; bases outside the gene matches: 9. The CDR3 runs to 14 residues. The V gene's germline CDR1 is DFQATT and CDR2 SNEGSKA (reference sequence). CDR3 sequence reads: CSASGGEEMETQYF. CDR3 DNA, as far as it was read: TGCAGTGCTAGTGGGGGGGAGGAGATGGAGACC.

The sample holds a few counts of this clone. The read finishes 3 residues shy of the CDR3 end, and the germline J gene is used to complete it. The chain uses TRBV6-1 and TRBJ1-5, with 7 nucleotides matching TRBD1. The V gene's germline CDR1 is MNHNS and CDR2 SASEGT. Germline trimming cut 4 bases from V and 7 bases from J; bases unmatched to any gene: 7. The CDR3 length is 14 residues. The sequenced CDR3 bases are TGTGCCAGCAGTGGACAGGGAAGGGAGCAGCCC. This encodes CASSGQGREQP. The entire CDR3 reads CASSGQGREQPQHF.

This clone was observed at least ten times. The sequenced CDR3 bases are TGTGCCAGCAGCCTTGGACAGGGGTGGCACGAG. It translates to CASSLGQGWHE. The entire CDR3 reads CASSLGQGWHEQYF. The rearrangement uses TRBV5-6 and TRBJ2-7; TRBD1 matches 9 bases. The read gets to within 3 residues of the CDR3 end, and the germline J gene fills in the rest. CDR1 and CDR2 (germline): SGHDT, YYEEEE. Trimming removed 4 bases from V and 5 bases from J; junction bases left unmatched: 7. The CDR3 spans 14 residues.

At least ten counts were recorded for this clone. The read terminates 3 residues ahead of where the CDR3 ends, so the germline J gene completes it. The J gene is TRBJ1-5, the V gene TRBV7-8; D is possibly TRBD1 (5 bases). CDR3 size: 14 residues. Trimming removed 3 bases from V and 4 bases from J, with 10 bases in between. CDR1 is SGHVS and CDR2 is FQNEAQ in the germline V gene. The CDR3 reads CASSFPGHNQPQHF. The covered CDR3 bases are TGTGCCAGCAGCTTCCCCGGACATAATCAGCCC. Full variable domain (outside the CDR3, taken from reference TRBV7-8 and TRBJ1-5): GAGVSQSPRYKVAKRGQDVALRCDPISGHVSLFWYQQALGQGPEFLTYFQNEAQLDKSGLPSDRFFAERPEGSVSTLKIQRTQQEDSAVYLCASSFPGHNQPQHFGDGTRLSIL.

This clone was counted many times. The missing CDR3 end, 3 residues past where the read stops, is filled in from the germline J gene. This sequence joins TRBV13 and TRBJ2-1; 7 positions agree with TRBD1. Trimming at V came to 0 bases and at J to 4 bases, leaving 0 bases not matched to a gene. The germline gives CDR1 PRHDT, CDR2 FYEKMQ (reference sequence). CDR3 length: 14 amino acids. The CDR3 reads CASSLGQGYNEQFF. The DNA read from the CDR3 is TGTGCCAGCAGCTTAGGACAGGGGTACAATGAG.

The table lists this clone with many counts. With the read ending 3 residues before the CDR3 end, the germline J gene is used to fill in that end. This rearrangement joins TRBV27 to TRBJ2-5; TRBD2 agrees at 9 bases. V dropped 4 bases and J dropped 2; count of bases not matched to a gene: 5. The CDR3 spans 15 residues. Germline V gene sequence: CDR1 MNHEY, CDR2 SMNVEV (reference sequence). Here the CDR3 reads CASSSRLAEQETQYF. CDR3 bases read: TGTGCCAGCAGTTCTCGACTAGCGGAACAAGAGACC.

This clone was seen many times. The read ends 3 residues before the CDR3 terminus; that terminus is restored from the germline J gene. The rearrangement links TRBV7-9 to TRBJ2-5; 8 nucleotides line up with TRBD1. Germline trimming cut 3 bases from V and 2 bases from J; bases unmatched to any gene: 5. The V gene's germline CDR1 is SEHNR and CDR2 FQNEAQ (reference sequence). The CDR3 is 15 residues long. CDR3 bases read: TGTGCCAGCAGCTTCGGGACAGGAGGACAAGAGACC. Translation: CASSFGTGGQET. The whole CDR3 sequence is CASSFGTGGQETQYF. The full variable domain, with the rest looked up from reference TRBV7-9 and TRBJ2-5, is DTGVSQNPRHKITKRGQNVTFRCDPISEHNRLYWYRQTLGQGPEFLTYFQNEAQLEKSRLLSDRFSAERPKGSFSTLEIQRTEQGDSAMYLCASSFGTGGQETQYFGPGTRLLVL.

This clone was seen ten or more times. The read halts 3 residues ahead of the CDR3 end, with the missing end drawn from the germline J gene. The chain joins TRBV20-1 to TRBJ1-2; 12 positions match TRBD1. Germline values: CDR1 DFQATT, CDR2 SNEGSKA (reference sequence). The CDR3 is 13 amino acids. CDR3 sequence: CSAGDRGRRGYTF. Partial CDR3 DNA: TGCAGTGCTGGGGACAGGGGGCGTCGGGGC.

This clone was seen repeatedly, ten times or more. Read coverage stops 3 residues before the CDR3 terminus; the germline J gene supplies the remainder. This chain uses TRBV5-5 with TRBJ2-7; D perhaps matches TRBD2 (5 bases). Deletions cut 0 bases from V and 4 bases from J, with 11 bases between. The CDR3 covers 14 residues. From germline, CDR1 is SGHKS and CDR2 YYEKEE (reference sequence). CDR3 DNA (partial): TGTGCCAGCAGCTTGGTCGGGGTTACGTACGAG. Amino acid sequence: CASSLVGVTYE. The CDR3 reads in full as CASSLVGVTYEQYF.

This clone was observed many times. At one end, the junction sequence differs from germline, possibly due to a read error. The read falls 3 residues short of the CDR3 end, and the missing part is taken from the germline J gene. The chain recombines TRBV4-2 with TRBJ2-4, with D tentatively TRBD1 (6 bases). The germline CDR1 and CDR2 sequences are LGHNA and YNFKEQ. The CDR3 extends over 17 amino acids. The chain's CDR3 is CASSQSTGPIAKNIQYF. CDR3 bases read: TGCGCCAGCAGCCAATCCACAGGGCCCATAGCCAAAAACATT.

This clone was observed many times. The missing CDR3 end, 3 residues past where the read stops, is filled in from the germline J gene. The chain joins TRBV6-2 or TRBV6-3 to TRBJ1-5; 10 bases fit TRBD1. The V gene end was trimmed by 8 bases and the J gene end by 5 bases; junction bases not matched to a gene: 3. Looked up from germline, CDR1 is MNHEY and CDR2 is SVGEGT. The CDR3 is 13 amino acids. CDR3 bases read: TGTGCCAGCCAGGACAGGGGGTATCAGCCC. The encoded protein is CASQDRGYQP. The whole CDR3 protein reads CASQDRGYQPQHF.

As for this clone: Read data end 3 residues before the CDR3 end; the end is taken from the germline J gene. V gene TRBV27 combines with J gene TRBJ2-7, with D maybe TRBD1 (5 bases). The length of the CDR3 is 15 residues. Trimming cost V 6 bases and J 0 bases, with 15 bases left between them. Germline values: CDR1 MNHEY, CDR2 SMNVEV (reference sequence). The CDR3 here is CASSLQVGPSYEQYF. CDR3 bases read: TGTGCCAGCAGCCTACAGGTTGGGCCCTCCTACGAG.

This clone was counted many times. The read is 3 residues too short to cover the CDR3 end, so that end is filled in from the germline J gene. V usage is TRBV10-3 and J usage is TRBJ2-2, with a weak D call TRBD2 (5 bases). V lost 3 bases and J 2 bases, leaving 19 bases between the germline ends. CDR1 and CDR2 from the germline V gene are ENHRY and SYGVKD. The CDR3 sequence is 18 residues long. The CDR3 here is CAISEGSPGRLNTGELFF. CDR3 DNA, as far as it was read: TGTGCCATCAGTGAAGGTTCTCCGGGGAGACTAAACACCGGGGAG.

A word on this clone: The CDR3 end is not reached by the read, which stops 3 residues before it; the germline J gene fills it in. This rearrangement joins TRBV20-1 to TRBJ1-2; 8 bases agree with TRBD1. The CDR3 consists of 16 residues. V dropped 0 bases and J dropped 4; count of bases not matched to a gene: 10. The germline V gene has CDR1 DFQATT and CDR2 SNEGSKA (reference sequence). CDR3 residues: CSARDRQGATFYGYTF. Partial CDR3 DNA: TGCAGTGCTAGAGATCGGCAGGGGGCTACTTTCTATGGC.

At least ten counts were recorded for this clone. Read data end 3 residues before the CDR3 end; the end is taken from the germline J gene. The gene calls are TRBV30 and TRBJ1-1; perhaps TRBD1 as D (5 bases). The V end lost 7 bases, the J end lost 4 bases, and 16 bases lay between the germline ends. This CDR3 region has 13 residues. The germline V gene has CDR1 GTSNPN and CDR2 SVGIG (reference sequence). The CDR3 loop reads CAYRQSPLTEAFF. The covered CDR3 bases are TGTGCCTACCGACAGAGTCCCCTCACTGAA.

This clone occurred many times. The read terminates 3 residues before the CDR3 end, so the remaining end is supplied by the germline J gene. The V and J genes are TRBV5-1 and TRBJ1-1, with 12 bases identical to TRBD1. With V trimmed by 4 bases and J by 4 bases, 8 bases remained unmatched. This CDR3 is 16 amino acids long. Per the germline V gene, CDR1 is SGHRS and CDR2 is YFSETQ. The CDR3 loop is CASSLGTGGWGTEAFF. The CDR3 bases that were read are TGCGCCAGCAGCCTGGGGACAGGGGGCTGGGGCACTGAA.

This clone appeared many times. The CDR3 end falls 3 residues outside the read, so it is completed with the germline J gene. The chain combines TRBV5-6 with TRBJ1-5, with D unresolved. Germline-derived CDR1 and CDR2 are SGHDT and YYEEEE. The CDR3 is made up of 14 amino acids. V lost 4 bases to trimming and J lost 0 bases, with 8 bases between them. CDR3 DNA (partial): TGTGCCAGCAGCCTACTTTATAGCAATCAGCCC. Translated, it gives CASSLLYSNQP. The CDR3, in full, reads CASSLLYSNQPQHF.

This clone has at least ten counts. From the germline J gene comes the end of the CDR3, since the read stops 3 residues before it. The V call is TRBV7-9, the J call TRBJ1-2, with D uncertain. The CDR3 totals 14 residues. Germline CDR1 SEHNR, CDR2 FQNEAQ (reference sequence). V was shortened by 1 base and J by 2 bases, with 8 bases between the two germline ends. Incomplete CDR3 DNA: TGTGCCAGCAGCTTAGTAGTACTCAACTATGGC. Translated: CASSLVVLNYG. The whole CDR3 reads CASSLVVLNYGYTF.

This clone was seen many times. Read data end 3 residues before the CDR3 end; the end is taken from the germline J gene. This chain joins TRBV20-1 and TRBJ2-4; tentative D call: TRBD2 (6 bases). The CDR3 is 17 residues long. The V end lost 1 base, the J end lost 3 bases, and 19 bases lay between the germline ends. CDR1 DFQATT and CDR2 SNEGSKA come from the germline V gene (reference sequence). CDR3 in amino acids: CSARGIPGGPGKNIQYF. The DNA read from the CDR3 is TGCAGTGCTAGAGGGATCCCCGGGGGACCTGGCAAAAACATT.

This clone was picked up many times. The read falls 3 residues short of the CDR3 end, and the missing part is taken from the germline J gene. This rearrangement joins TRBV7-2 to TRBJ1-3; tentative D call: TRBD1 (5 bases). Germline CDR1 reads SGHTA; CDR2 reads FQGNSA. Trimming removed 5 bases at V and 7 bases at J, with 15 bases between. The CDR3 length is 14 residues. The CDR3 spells CASSLGDEGNTIYF. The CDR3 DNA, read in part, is TGTGCCAGCAGCCTTGGGGATGAGGGGAACACC.

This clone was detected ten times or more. Here the CDR3 reads CASSPGTGGREKLFF. The sequenced CDR3 bases are TGTGCCAGCAGTCCCGGGACAGGGGGTCGTGAAAAA. The rearrangement joins TRBV6-2 or TRBV6-3 to TRBJ1-4; 11 nucleotides align to TRBD1. The read terminates 3 residues before the CDR3 end, so the remaining end is supplied by the germline J gene. Germline trimming cut 5 bases from V and 7 bases from J; bases unmatched to any gene: 6. This CDR3 comprises 15 residues. Germline assignment: CDR1 MNHEY and CDR2 SVGEGT.

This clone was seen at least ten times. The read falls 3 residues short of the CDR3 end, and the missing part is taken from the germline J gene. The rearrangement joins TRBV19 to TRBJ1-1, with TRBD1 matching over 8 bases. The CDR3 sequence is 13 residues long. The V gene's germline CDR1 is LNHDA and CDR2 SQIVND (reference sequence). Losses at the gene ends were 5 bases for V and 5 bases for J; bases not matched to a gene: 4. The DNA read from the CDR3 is TGTGCCAGTAGTCAGGGGGCGAGGACTGAA. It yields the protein CASSQGARTE. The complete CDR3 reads CASSQGARTEAFF.

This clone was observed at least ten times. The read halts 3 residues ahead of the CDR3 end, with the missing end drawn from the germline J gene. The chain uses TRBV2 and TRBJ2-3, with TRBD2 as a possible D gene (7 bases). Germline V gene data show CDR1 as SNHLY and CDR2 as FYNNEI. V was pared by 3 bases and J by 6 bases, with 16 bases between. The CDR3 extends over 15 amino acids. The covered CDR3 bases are TGTGCCAGCAGTGAGGGGGGGCCCGCGGTGGATACG. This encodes CASSEGGPAVDT. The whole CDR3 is CASSEGGPAVDTQYF.

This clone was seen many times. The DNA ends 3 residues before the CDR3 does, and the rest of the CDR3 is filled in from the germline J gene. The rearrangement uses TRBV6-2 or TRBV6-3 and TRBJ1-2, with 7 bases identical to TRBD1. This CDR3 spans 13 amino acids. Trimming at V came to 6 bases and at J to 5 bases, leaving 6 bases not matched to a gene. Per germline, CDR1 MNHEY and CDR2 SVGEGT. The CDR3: CASSSGGFYGYTF. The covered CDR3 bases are TGTGCCAGCAGCTCAGGGGGTTTTTATGGC.